This T cell receptor (beta chain) originates from a study of T cells in Graves' hyperthyroidism and ophthalmopathy. At the level of the study: The initial diagnosis was the point when peripheral blood was collected, ahead of any treatment.

Researchers took RNA transcripts and amplified the TCR beta CDR3 regions from them. HTBI primers were the set used in a first-round RT-PCR of the TCR CDR3. TCRdb passed the multiplex PCR reads through MiXCR, listing each CDR3 protein once. Among a few hundred thousand distinct CDR3 sequences listed, about 15% were seen once. In making diagnoses, clinical symptoms, serum thyroxine and TRAb, thyroid ultrasound and orbital computed tomography were all used. The PBMCs were sourced from fresh peripheral blood (approximately 10 ml). Germline V gene data show CDR1 as LGHDT and CDR2 as YNNKEL (reference sequence). This CDR3 comprises 14 residues. The V and J ends lost 4 bases and 6 bases respectively, with 14 bases between them.

This sequence joins TRBV3-1 and TRBJ2-3; D is unclear. The specimen was blood. This receptor was identified in a woman in her late teens or twenties with Graves' hyperthyroidism. CDR3 loop: CASSPLGLPDTQYF. CDR3 nucleotide sequence: TGTGCCAGCAGCCCACTGGGGTTGCCGGATACGCAGTATTTT.